Each of the 16 T cell receptor beta chains below was sequenced from the same sample in a study of blood T cell repertoires in COVID-19. The method was immunoSEQ multiplex PCR; TCRdb's version includes in-frame clones alone and lacks a portion of them. The sample consists of a few hundred thousand clones, roughly 80% of them appearing once. The sample comprised PBMCs or T cells enriched from blood (not recorded which). The receptors come from a man aged 40-49 years who had been exposed to COVID-19.

The chain recombines TRBV7-2 with TRBJ1-3; no clear D. The CDR3 covers 12 residues. Germline V gene data show CDR1 as SGHTA and CDR2 as FQGNSA. The germline V and J ends were trimmed by 4 bases and 15 bases, with 16 bases remaining between them. CDR3 protein: CASSSGPPSSYF. CDR3 nucleotides: TGTGCCAGCAGCTCTGGGCCCCCTTCATCATATTTT.

This chain connects TRBV28 to TRBJ1-5; no firm D call. Germline CDR1 reads MDHEN; CDR2 reads SYDVKM. Trimming removed 3 bases at V and 7 bases at J, with 4 bases between. The CDR3 is made up of 11 amino acids. CDR3 bases: TGTGCCAGCAGTTTCGCGCAGCCCCAGCATTTT. Translated, it gives CASSFAQPQHF.

This sequence joins TRBV6-5 and TRBJ1-2, with 7 bases identical to TRBD1. V shed 6 bases and J 2 bases; nucleotides not matched to a gene: 6. The CDR3 loop spans 14 amino acids. CDR1 is MNHEY, CDR2 SVGAGI, per germline. CDR3 in amino acids: CASRRTTGNYGYTF. The CDR3 DNA sequence: TGTGCCAGCAGACGGACGACAGGGAACTATGGCTACACCTTC.

V and J are TRBV19 and TRBJ1-1; D is uncertain. The germline CDR1 and CDR2 sequences are LNHDA and SQIVND (reference sequence). The CDR3 extends over 14 amino acids. Trimming removed 1 base from V and 3 bases from J, with 9 bases in between. The CDR3 coding sequence is TGTGCCAGTAGTATAGGATTGCGATACACTGAAGCTTTCTTT. This gives the protein CASSIGLRYTEAFF.

This chain connects TRBV14 to TRBJ1-1; D gene uncertain. The germline CDR1 and CDR2 sequences are SGHDN and FVKESK. The CDR3 totals 14 residues. V shed 0 bases and J shed 8 bases, with 13 bases lying between them. DNA of the CDR3: TGTGCCAGCAGCCAAGAGTCTTTTTTTGAGGAAGCTTTCTTT. This codes for CASSQESFFEEAFF.

The chain uses TRBV9 and TRBJ2-2; a weak D match, TRBD2 (6 bases). CDR3 size: 12 residues. V was cut by 2 bases and J by 8 bases, with 7 bases left in between. The germline V gene encodes CDR1 SGDLS and CDR2 YYNGEE. CDR3 region: CASSVSGGELFF. CDR3 nucleotides: TGTGCCAGCAGCGTTAGCGGAGGGGAGCTGTTTTTT.

This clone was seen once. This chain uses TRBV7-3 with TRBJ2-7, with D uncertain. CDR3 length equals 13 residues. V was shortened by 1 base and J by 4 bases, with 8 bases between the two germline ends. Germline CDR1 reads SGHTA; CDR2 reads FQGTGA. CDR3 loop: CASSLMNGYEQYF. The CDR3 DNA reads as TGTGCCAGCAGCTTAATGAACGGTTACGAGCAGTACTTC.

This clone was counted ten times or more. The chain has TRBV12-3 or TRBV12-4 and TRBJ1-1; D might be TRBD1 (6 bases). Trimming took off 6 bases at V and 6 bases at J, with 11 bases between the two ends. The CDR3 runs 12 residues. CDR3 sequence reads: CASRPGVSEAFF. As DNA, the CDR3 is TGTGCCAGCAGGCCAGGGGTATCTGAAGCTTTCTTT.

This rearrangement joins TRBV14 to TRBJ1-2; tentatively, D is TRBD1 (5 bases). The CDR3 runs to 15 residues. Germline V lookup: CDR1 SGHDN, CDR2 FVKESK. Trimming left V 5 bases short and J 6 bases short, with 19 bases between. The CDR3 loop reads CASSTENIGADGYTF. CDR3 sequence (DNA): TGTGCCAGCAGCACCGAAAATATAGGGGCGGATGGCTACACCTTC.

The chain carries TRBV11-2 and TRBJ1-5; D not resolved. V was cut by 0 bases and J by 8 bases, with 8 bases left in between. Germline V gene data show CDR1 as SGHAT and CDR2 as FQNNGV. CDR3 length equals 13 residues. CDR3 bases: TGTGCCAGCAGCTTAGATCTAAGAGAGCCCCAGCATTTT. Its translation: CASSLDLREPQHF.

This rearrangement joins TRBV28 to TRBJ1-5; a weak D match, TRBD1 (5 bases). The CDR3 totals 13 residues. Germline V gene data show CDR1 as MDHEN and CDR2 as SYDVKM. The V end was cut by 3 bases, the J end by 4 bases, with 7 bases between. CDR3 nucleotide sequence: TGTGCCAGCAGTTTCGGGGGGAATCAGCCCCAGCATTTT. It translates to CASSFGGNQPQHF.

This chain joins TRBV30 and TRBJ2-3; D call uncertain. Between the trimmed V and J ends, which lost 0 bases and 2 bases, there was a span of 6 bases. This CDR3 is 13 amino acids long. The germline CDR1 and CDR2 sequences are GTSNPN and SVGIG (reference sequence). CDR3 residues: CAWSVASTDTQYF. The DNA of the CDR3 is TGTGCCTGGAGTGTAGCGTCCACAGATACGCAGTATTTT.

This clone has a handful of counts. The chain joins TRBV7-2 to TRBJ1-5; TRBD1 is a possible D gene (5 bases). Trimming took 0 bases from V and 6 from J, leaving 15 bases between them. The CDR3 covers 16 residues. CDR1 and CDR2 (germline): SGHTA, FQGNSA. The CDR3 reads CASSLAPGLTSQPQHF. CDR3 DNA: TGTGCCAGCAGCTTAGCTCCAGGGCTTACCAGTCAGCCCCAGCATTTT.

This clone was found a few times. The gene calls are TRBV7-5 and TRBJ1-2. TRBV7-5 counts as a pseudogene. The CDR3 covers 15 residues. The CDR3 nucleotides are TGTGCCAGAAGCAAACACCGGGAACATAACTATGGCTACACCTTC. This sequence encodes CARSKHREHNYGYTF.

The CDR3 here is CASSQSGTSGKNEQFF. CDR3 nucleotide sequence: TGTGCCAGCAGCCAGAGCGGGACTAGCGGGAAAAATGAGCAGTTCTTC. The chain links TRBV4-2 to TRBJ2-1; 13 nucleotides agree with TRBD2. CDR3 length: 16 amino acids. V trimming: 3 bases; J trimming: 7 bases; junction bases outside the gene matches: 6. Germline V lookup: CDR1 LGHNA, CDR2 YNFKEQ.

The gene calls are TRBV3-1 (or the pseudogene TRBV3-2) and TRBJ2-3, with 7 bases that match TRBD1. Germline loops: CDR1 LGHDT, CDR2 YNNKEL (reference sequence). This CDR3 spans 13 amino acids. The V segment lost 4 bases and the J segment 6 bases; nucleotides outside the gene matches: 4. CDR3 in amino acids: CASSPTGVDTQYF. The CDR3 DNA sequence: TGTGCCAGCAGCCCCACAGGGGTTGATACGCAGTATTTT.